This TCR beta chain was obtained from a study of T cells after yellow fever vaccination. TCRdb redid the calling of the 5' RACE reads with MiXCR, one entry per CDR3 protein. This table holds about 510,000 distinct CDR3 sequences, 21% found once. This clonotype has at least ten counts. Germline-derived CDR1 and CDR2 are SGHAT and FQNNGV. Trimming took off 3 bases at V and 1 base at J, with 9 bases between the two ends. CDR3 length: 15 amino acids. This sequence was found in a man between 18 and 29 years old who received the YFV17D yellow fever vaccine. Sample: PBMCs, taken about 20 days after the first yellow fever vaccination. The chain employs TRBV11-2 and TRBJ2-2; D remains ambiguous. Written as DNA, the CDR3 is TGTGCCAGCAGCTTTTTGATAGAGAACACCGGGGAGCTGTTTTTT. This translates into CASSFLIENTGELFF.